These 26 T cell receptor beta chains were all obtained from the same sample, sequenced in a study of blood T cell repertoires in COVID-19. Repertoires were generated with immunoSEQ multiplex PCR, while TCRdb's copy carries only in-frame clones and drops some. The table records over 85,000 clones, over 75% of them present only once. Sample: peripheral blood. The source of these receptors is a woman in her 70s with acute or convalescent COVID-19.

This clone was detected a few times. The V gene is TRBV6-1, the J gene TRBJ2-1; D is unclear. With 0 bases removed from V and 5 bases from J, the gap between germline ends came to 11 bases. This CDR3 contains 15 residues. The germline CDR1 and CDR2 sequences are MNHNS and SASEGT. The CDR3 nucleotides read TGTGCCAGCAGTGAAGCTTTTAACGAGAACAATGAGCAGTTCTTC. This encodes CASSEAFNENNEQFF.

The genes are TRBV11-3 and TRBJ1-1; tentatively, D is TRBD1 (5 bases). The CDR3 runs 14 residues. Trimming shortened V by 0 bases and J by 10 bases, and 15 bases separated the two germline ends. Germline V gene data show CDR1 as SGHNT and CDR2 as YENEEA. The CDR3 reads CASSLDYSRTIAFF. DNA of the CDR3: TGTGCCAGCAGCTTAGATTACAGTCGGACAATAGCTTTCTTT. The variable domain in full, with the rest retrieved from reference TRBV11-3 and TRBJ1-1, is EAGVVQSPRYKIIEKKQPVAFWCNPISGHNTLYWYLQNLGQGPELLIRYENEEAVDDSQLPKDRFSAERLKGVDSTLKIQPAELGDSAVYLCASSLDYSRTIAFFGQGTRLTVV.

This rearrangement joins TRBV2 to TRBJ1-5; D remains unclear. V gave up 1 base and J gave up 7 bases, with 8 bases separating them. Germline CDR1 SNHLY, CDR2 FYNNEI. The CDR3 totals 13 residues. CDR3 in amino acids: CASSEGLNQPQHF. CDR3 in DNA: TGTGCCAGCAGTGAAGGGCTTAACCAGCCCCAGCATTTT.

This chain links TRBV3-1 (or the pseudogene TRBV3-2) with TRBJ1-6; 7 bases map to TRBD1. V gave up 0 bases and J gave up 6 bases; unmatched junction bases: 2. This CDR3 is 15 amino acids long. The germline CDR1 and CDR2 sequences are LGHDT and YNNKEL (reference sequence). The CDR3 DNA is TGTGCCAGCAGCCAAGATCCAGGGGGTAATTCACCCCTCCACTTT. This encodes CASSQDPGGNSPLHF.

This clone was seen once. This chain uses TRBV30 with TRBJ2-1, with a possible D match to TRBD2 (5 bases). Trimming took off 0 bases at V and 1 base at J, with 7 bases between the two ends. The V gene's germline CDR1 is GTSNPN and CDR2 SVGIG (reference sequence). The CDR3 totals 14 residues. DNA of the CDR3: TGTGCCTGGAGTGTAACGGGGTCCTACAATGAGCAGTTCTTC. Encoded protein: CAWSVTGSYNEQFF.

This sequence joins TRBV2 and TRBJ1-5; weak D call: TRBD1 (6 bases). The CDR3 loop spans 16 amino acids. The V and J ends lost 2 bases and 3 bases respectively, with 14 bases between them. CDR1 is SNHLY and CDR2 is FYNNEI in the germline V gene. DNA of the CDR3: TGTGCCAGCAGTGAAATGGGGGCCTCCACCAATCAGCCCCAGCATTTT. It translates to CASSEMGASTNQPQHF.

The chain employs TRBV6-5 and TRBJ1-2; no firm D call. V was cut by 11 bases and J by 4 bases, with 14 bases left in between. Germline CDR1 is MNHEY and CDR2 is SVGAGI. CDR3 size: 12 residues. The DNA for the CDR3 is TGTGCCTCCGGCCGAGGAAGCTATGGCTACACCTTC. This translates into CASGRGSYGYTF.

CDR3 DNA sequence: TGTGCCAGCAGTCCGGACAGATTCTCCTATAATTCACCCCTCCACTTT. It translates to CASSPDRFSYNSPLHF. V is TRBV7-9 and J is TRBJ1-6, with D maybe TRBD1 (6 bases). Trimming pared 6 bases from V and 0 bases from J, leaving 12 bases between. The CDR3 totals 16 residues. Germline V gene lookup returns CDR1 SEHNR and CDR2 FQNEAQ (reference sequence).

A word on this clone: A junction end diverges from the germline sequence, so it may reflect a read error. The chain joins TRBV30 to TRBJ1-1; a possible D gene is TRBD1 (5 bases). This CDR3 region has 10 residues. Germline assignment: CDR1 GTSNPN and CDR2 SVGIG (reference sequence). Written as DNA, the CDR3 is TGTGCCGGACTTTCCCGGGACTTTTTTTTT. It yields the protein CAGLSRDFFF.

This CDR3 reads CASSPTLVGTGNTEAFF. The CDR3 nucleotides read TGTGCCAGCAGCCCAACCTTAGTTGGGACAGGCAACACTGAAGCTTTCTTT. The rearrangement links TRBV4-2 to TRBJ1-1; 8 bases fit TRBD1. Losses at the gene ends were 4 bases for V and 2 bases for J; bases not matched to a gene: 12. The CDR3 loop spans 17 amino acids. Germline assignment: CDR1 LGHNA and CDR2 YNFKEQ.

The chain links TRBV2 to TRBJ1-2, with D tentatively TRBD1 (6 bases). Germline V lookup: CDR1 SNHLY, CDR2 FYNNEI. The CDR3 is made up of 17 amino acids. Trimming took off 5 bases at V and 2 bases at J, with 21 bases between the two ends. The CDR3 DNA reads as TGTGCCAGCAGTCTAGGGGGGGGCGCAGGGCTCAACTATGGCTACACCTTC. Its protein product is CASSLGGGAGLNYGYTF.

CDR3 DNA: TGTGCCAGCTCACCTTACTCTCAGACAGCAAACTATGGCTACACCTTC. Translating it yields CASSPYSQTANYGYTF. The rearrangement joins TRBV18 to TRBJ1-2, with D possibly matching TRBD1 (5 bases). Germline CDR1 is KGHSH and CDR2 is LQKENI. The CDR3 has 16 amino acids. Trimming removed 3 bases at V and 2 bases at J, with 16 bases between.

This clone appeared a few times. V is TRBV7-8 and J is TRBJ2-3; D might be TRBD2 (5 bases). The length of the CDR3 is 14 residues. Germline CDR1 and CDR2: SGHVS and FQNEAQ. V lost 1 base to trimming and J lost 0 bases, with 5 bases between them. This chain's CDR3 is CASSLGTSTDTQYF. The DNA of the CDR3 is TGTGCCAGCAGCTTAGGGACTAGCACAGATACGCAGTATTTT.

The V and J genes are TRBV29-1 and TRBJ1-4; 7 bases agree with TRBD1. In germline, CDR1 is SQVTM, CDR2 ANQGSEA. The V and J ends lost 7 bases and 5 bases, in that order; junction bases with no gene match: 4. This CDR3 spans 12 amino acids. The CDR3 DNA reads as TGCAGCGGACAGGGCCCCAATGAAAAACTGTTTTTT. Protein sequence: CSGQGPNEKLFF.

This CDR3 reads CASSVLGGAEAFF. In DNA, the CDR3 is TGTGCCAGCAGCGTATTAGGGGGAGCTGAAGCTTTCTTT. This chain joins TRBV9 and TRBJ1-1, with D perhaps TRBD1 (6 bases). The CDR3 runs 13 residues. V was shortened by 1 base and J by 6 bases, with 10 bases between the two germline ends. Germline CDR1 is SGDLS and CDR2 is YYNGEE.

The CDR3 loop reads CAWSPGQSNGYTF. In DNA, the CDR3 is TGTGCCTGGAGTCCCGGACAGTCAAACGGCTACACCTTC. This rearrangement joins TRBV30 to TRBJ1-2, with D possibly being TRBD1 (6 bases). Germline CDR1 and CDR2: GTSNPN and SVGIG (reference sequence). This CDR3 spans 13 amino acids. V was cut by 2 bases and J by 8 bases, with 15 bases left in between.

The V call is TRBV7-2, the J call TRBJ2-1; 7 bases are shared with TRBD2. Trimming took 8 bases from V and 3 from J; bases not matched to a gene: 4. In germline, CDR1 is SGHTA, CDR2 FQGNSA. There are 13 residues in the CDR3. CDR3 protein: CASGLGIYNEQFF. CDR3 DNA: TGTGCCAGCGGACTAGGGATCTACAATGAGCAGTTCTTC.

The V gene is TRBV10-1, the J gene TRBJ2-3, with TRBD1 identical over 8 bases. The CDR3 covers 14 residues. Losses at the gene ends were 6 bases for V and 5 bases for J; bases not matched to a gene: 7. Germline V gene data show CDR1 as WNHNN and CDR2 as SYGVQD (reference sequence). The CDR3 spells CASRPDRAGDTQYF. The CDR3 DNA is TGCGCCAGCAGACCGGACAGGGCCGGAGATACGCAGTATTTT.

This CDR3 is CASSLGTAPGGTQYF. CDR3 sequence (DNA): TGTGCCAGCAGCTTGGGGACAGCACCCGGGGGAACGCAGTATTTT. This sequence joins TRBV28 and TRBJ2-3, with D possibly being TRBD1 (7 bases). The CDR3 covers 15 residues. V lost 6 bases and J lost 9, with 22 bases in between. Germline lookup yields CDR1 MDHEN and CDR2 SYDVKM.

The chain recombines TRBV27 with TRBJ1-6, with D perhaps matching TRBD1 (6 bases). Germline V gives CDR1 MNHEY, CDR2 SMNVEV (reference sequence). CDR3 size: 14 residues. Trimming took off 2 bases at V and 6 bases at J, with 8 bases between the two ends. The CDR3 reads CASSLGGFNSPLHF. In DNA, the CDR3 is TGTGCCAGCAGTTTAGGGGGCTTTAATTCACCCCTCCACTTT.

DNA of the CDR3: TGTGCCAGCATGGACAGTTGGAAAAAACTGTTTTTT. Amino acids: CASMDSWKKLFF. The V call is TRBV28, the J call TRBJ1-4; a weak D match, TRBD1 (6 bases). This CDR3 comprises 12 residues. The V and J ends lost 7 bases and 9 bases respectively, with 12 bases between them. Germline values: CDR1 MDHEN, CDR2 SYDVKM.

The count of this clone is one. V gene TRBV7-2 combines with J gene TRBJ1-2; 9 bases align to TRBD1. The CDR3 extends over 14 amino acids. The germline V gene encodes CDR1 SGHTA and CDR2 FQGNSA. The V and J ends lost 5 bases and 10 bases, in that order; junction bases with no gene match: 11. The DNA of the CDR3 is TGTGCCAGCAGCCCGGGACAGGGAAGGGGTGTCTACACCTTC. It is translated as CASSPGQGRGVYTF. The entire variable domain, with the rest obtained from reference TRBV7-2 and TRBJ1-2, is as follows: GAGVSQSPSNKVTEKGKDVELRCDPISGHTALYWYRQSLGQGLEFLIYFQGNSAPDKSGLPSDRFSAERTGGSVSTLTIQRTQQEDSAVYLCASSPGQGRGVYTFGSGTRLTVV.

The rearrangement links TRBV3-1 (or the pseudogene TRBV3-2) to TRBJ2-5; TRBD2 is a possible D gene (5 bases). The CDR3 extends over 14 amino acids. V was trimmed by 8 bases and J by 1 base, leaving 14 bases between them. Looked up from germline, CDR1 is LGHDT and CDR2 is YNNKEL (reference sequence). CDR3 sequence reads: CASVRGIGQETQYF. DNA for the CDR3: TGTGCCAGCGTTCGAGGGATTGGCCAAGAGACCCAGTACTTC.

Here the CDR3 DNA reads TGTGCCAGCACCCTGACAGGGGTGAACGGGGAGCTGTTTTTT. It translates to CASTLTGVNGELFF. The chain is built from TRBV11-3 and TRBJ2-2, with 8 bases aligning to TRBD1. Looked up from germline, CDR1 is SGHNT and CDR2 is YENEEA. After removal of 7 bases from V and 7 bases from J, the junction contained 8 bases not matched to a gene. The CDR3 length is 14 residues.

The chain is built from TRBV18 and TRBJ2-2; 8 bases fit TRBD1. V was clipped by 2 bases and J by 6 bases; unmatched bases: 11. The germline V gene has CDR1 KGHSH and CDR2 LQKENI. CDR3 length: 17 amino acids. The CDR3 bases are TGTGCCAGCTCACCAGGGGAGGTGGACAGGGTCGCCGGGGAGCTGTTTTTT. It is translated as CASSPGEVDRVAGELFF.

This clone was detected once. The chain carries TRBV6-1 and TRBJ1-2; D gene uncertain. V lost 3 bases to trimming and J lost 1 base, with 3 bases between them. There are 12 residues in the CDR3. Per germline, CDR1 MNHNS and CDR2 SASEGT. The CDR3 coding sequence is TGTGCCAGCAGTGACAGTAACTATGGCTACACCTTC. The encoded protein is CASSDSNYGYTF.